This T cell receptor beta chain was sequenced during a study of early T cells in non-severe SARS-CoV-2 infection (dated by TCRdb to the early 2020s). In the study overall: Because TCR sequencing relied on bulk RNA taken from unsorted whole blood, pairing of alpha and beta chains was not possible.

The study was a case-control design nested within a healthcare worker cohort in London, UK, with weekly nasopharyngeal swab PCR tests and blood sampling. Healthcare workers were recruited between 23 and 31 March 2020, during the week of the UK lockdown, and were followed weekly for up to roughly 16 weeks. The germline V gene specifies MDHEN as CDR1 and SYDVKM as CDR2. The CDR3 runs 15 residues from the cysteine to the phenylalanine. CDR3 DNA is the only sequence kept; it has 45 bases, read in frame from the first base. Trimming accounts for 4 bases at V and 5 bases at J, while the number of junction bases matched to no gene is 4. This clonotype appeared a single time. What antigen it recognizes has not been identified. Base-call qualities are not available, and no considerably larger clone is one nucleotide away. One read alone provides weak support. The library was obtained by 5' RACE. The data were produced on a NextSeq 500. Unique molecular identifiers were attached to individual cDNA molecules in the TCR library protocol so that sequencing error and PCR bias could be corrected. Both TCR alpha and beta chains were sequenced, and tight co-correlation was observed between alpha and beta sequence abundances in each sample. In the authors' own workflow: Decombinator V4 was used to annotate TCR sequences for V gene, J gene and CDR3. TCRs were defined as expanded if a significant change between any two time points was detected under a Poisson model with p below 0.0001. Abundances of TCRs were expressed as counts per million after normalisation to the total number of TCRs sequenced in each sample. TRAV1-2 paired with TRAJ12, TRAJ20 or TRAJ33 defined MAIT TCRs, while TRAV10 paired with TRAJ18 defined iNKT TCRs. A search of VDJdb, accessed on 1 November 2021, was run for TCRs annotated to CMV, EBV and SARS-CoV-2, with TCRs annotated for multiple antigens excluded. TCRdb reprocessing: public reads trimmed at Q25 with fastp, clones called with MiXCR, in-frame beta chains kept. Each CDR3 protein appears once, grouped with its most common genes and DNA. TCRdb, not the authors, supplied the V and J calls. Recorded for this sample are tens of thousands of distinct CDR3 sequences; about a sixth of them occurred a single time. Jointly, the top ten make up 9% to 15% of the sample.

Broad study findings and their caveats: VDJdb matching was skewed toward anti-spike CD8 responses and likely underestimated virus-specific expansions by missing private and CD4 specificities.

The material sequenced was whole blood. The rearrangement combines TRBV28 with TRBJ1-6, and 8 bases in between align with TRBD1. The sequence was collected from an adult who was a healthcare worker with PCR-confirmed SARS-CoV-2 infection or an uninfected control (not recorded which). This receptor has the CDR3 CASSSPTGDNSPLHF. The DNA is as follows: TGTGCCAGCAGTTCCCCGACAGGGGATAATTCACCCCTCCACTTT.